This entry features one T cell receptor beta chain sequence. This sample is drawn from a study of identical twins. Trimming removed 6 bases at V and 1 base at J, with 17 bases between. This CDR3 is built from 15 residues. The germline V gene encodes CDR1 DFQATT and CDR2 SNEGSKA (reference sequence). MiXCR, applied by TCRdb to the 5' RACE reads, yields one record per CDR3 protein. The sample includes approximately 190,000 distinct CDR3 sequences, less than 20% seen only once; the top ten take roughly two fifths. This sample also belongs to another study, concerning T cells expressing NK-cell markers. That report adds: Source material for TCR beta repertoires consisted of sorted CD3+CD56+NKG2C+, CD3+CD56+NKG2C- and CD3+CD56-NKG2C+ T cells. HCMV seropositivity marked seven of the eight sequenced donors; one was seronegative. Whether expanded NKG2C+ T cell clones were HCMV specific stayed uncertain.

The rearrangement links TRBV20-1 to TRBJ2-3; no clear D. The sequence came from a woman under 30 in good health. Sequencing was done on a sample of CD8+ T cells sorted from blood. In DNA form, the CDR3 reads TGCAGTGCCCCAAAGGTCCAGACCGGCACAGATACGCAGTATTTT. Translated, it gives CSAPKVQTGTDTQYF.